The clone carrying this TCR beta chain was seen once. J was trimmed by 4 bases and V by 3 bases; bases with no gene match: 3. This CDR3 is built from 15 residues. CDR1 is SGHDT and CDR2 is YYEEEE in the germline V gene. The data derive from a study of blood T cell repertoires in COVID-19. Study information: Acute and convalescent COVID-19 specimens originated in the United States, Italy and Spain. T cells, B-cell-depleted T cells, or PBMCs provided the cDNA or gDNA that served as material.

Assay used: immunoSEQ multiplex PCR; TCRdb lists only in-frame clones, some missing. The sample lists around 200,000 clones, approximately 85% occurring once. Sequenced material: peripheral blood. The TCR originated in a woman at least 80 years old with acute or convalescent COVID-19. The chain couples TRBV5-6 to TRBJ2-7; 14 nucleotides match TRBD2. CDR3 in amino acids: CASSSGLAGAYEQYF. The CDR3 DNA follows: TGTGCCAGCAGCTCGGGACTAGCGGGAGCTTACGAGCAGTACTTC.